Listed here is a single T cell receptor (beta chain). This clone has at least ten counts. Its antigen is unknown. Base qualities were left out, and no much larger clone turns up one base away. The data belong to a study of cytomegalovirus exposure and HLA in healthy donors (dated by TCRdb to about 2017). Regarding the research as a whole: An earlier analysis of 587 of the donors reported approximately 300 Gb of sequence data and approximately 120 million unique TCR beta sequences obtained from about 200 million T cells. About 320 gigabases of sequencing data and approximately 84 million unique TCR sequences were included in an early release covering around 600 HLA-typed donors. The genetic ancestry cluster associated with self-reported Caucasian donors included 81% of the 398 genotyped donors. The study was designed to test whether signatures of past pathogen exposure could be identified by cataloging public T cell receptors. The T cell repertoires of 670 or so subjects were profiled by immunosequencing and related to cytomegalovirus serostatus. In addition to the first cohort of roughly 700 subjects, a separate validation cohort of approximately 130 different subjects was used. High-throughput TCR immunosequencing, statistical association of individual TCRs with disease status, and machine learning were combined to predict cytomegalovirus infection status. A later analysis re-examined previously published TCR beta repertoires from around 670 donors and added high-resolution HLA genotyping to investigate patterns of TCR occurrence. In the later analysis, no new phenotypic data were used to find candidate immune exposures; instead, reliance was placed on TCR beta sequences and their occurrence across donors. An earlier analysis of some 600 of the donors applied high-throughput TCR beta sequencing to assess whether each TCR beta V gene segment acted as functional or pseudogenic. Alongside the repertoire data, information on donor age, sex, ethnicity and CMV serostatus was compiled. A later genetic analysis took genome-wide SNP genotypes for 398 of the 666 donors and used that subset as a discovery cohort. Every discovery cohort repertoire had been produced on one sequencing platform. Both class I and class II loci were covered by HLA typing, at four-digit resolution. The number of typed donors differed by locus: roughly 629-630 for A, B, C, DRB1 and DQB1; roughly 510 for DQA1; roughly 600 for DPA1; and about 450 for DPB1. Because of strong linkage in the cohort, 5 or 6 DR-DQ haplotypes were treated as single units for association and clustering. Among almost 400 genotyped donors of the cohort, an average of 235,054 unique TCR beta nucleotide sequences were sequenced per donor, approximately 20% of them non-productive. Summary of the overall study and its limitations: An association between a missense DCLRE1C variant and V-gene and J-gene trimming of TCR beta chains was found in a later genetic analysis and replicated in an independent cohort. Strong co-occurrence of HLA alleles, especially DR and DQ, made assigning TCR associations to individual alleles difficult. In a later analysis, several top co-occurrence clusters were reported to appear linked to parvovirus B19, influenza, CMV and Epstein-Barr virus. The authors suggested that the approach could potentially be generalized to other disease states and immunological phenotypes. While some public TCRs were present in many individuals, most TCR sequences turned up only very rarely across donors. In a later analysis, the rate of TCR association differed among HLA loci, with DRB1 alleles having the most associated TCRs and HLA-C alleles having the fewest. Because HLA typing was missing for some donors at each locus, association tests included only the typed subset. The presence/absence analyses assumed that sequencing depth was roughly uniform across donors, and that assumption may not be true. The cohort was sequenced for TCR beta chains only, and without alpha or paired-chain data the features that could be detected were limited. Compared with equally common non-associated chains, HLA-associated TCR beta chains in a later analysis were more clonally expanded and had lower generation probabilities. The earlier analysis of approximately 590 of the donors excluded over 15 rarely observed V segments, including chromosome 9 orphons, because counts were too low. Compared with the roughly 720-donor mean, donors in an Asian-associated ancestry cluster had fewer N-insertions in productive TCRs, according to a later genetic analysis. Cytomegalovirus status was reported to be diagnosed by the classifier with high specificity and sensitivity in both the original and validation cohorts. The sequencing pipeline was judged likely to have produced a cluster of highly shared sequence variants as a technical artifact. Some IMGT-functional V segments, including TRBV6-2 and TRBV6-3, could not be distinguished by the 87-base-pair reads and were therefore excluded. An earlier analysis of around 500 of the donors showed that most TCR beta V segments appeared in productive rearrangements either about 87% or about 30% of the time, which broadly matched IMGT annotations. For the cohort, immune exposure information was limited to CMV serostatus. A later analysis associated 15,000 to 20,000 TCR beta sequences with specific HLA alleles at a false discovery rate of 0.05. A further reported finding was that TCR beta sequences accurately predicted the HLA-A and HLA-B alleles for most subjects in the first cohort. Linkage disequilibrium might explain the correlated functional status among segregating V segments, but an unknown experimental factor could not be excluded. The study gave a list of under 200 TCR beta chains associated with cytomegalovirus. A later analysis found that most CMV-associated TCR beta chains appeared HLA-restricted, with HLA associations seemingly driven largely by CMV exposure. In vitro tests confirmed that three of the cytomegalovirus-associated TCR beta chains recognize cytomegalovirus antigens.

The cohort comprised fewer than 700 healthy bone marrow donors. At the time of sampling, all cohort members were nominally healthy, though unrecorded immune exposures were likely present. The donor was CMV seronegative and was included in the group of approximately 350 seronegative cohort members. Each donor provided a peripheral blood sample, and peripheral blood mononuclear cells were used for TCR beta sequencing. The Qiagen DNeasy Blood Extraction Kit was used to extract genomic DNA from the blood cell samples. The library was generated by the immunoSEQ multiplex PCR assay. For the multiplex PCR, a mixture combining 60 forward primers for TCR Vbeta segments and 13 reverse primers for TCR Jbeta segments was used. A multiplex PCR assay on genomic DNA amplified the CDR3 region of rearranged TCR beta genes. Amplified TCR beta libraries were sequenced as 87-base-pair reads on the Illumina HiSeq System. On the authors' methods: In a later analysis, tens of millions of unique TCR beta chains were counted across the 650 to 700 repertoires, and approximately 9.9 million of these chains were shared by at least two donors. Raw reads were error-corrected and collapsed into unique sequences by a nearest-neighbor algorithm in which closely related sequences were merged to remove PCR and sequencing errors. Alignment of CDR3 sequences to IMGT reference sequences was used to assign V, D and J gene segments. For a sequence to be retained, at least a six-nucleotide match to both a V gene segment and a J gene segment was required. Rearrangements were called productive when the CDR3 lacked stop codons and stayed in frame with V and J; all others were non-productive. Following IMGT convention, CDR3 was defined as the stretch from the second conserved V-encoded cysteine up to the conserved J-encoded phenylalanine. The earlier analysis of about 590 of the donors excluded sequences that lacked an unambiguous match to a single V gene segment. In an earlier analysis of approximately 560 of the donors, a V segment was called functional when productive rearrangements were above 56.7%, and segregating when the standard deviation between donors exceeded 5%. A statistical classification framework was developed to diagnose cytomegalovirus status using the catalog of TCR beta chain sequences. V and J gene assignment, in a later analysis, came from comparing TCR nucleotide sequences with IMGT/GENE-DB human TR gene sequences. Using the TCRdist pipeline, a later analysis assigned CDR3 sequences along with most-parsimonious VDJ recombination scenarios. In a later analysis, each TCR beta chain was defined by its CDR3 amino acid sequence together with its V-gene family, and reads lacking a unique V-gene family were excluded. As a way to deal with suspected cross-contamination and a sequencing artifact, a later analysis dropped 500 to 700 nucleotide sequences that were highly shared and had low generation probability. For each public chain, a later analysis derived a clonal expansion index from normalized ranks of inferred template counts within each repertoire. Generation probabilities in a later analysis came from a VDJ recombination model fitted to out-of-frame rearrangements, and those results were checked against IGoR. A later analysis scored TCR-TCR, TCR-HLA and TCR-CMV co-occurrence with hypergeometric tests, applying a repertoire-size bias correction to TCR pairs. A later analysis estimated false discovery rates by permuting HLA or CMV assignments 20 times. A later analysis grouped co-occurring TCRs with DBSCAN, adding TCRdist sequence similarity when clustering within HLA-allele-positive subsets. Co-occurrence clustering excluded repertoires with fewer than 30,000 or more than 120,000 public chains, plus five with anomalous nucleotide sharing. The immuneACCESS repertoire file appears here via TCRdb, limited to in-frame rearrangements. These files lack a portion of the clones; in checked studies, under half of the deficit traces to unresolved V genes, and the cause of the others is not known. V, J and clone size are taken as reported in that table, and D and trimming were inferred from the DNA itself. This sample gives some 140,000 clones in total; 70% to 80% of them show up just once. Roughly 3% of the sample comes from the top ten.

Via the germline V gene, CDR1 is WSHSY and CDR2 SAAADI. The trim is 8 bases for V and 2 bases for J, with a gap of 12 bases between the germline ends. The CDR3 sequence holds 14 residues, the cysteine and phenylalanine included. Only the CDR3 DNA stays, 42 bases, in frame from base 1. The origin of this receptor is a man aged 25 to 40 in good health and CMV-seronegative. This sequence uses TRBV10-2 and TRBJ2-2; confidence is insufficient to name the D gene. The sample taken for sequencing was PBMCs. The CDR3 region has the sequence CASARLPNTGELFF. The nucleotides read TGCGCCAGCGCTAGACTCCCTAACACCGGGGAGCTGTTTTTT.